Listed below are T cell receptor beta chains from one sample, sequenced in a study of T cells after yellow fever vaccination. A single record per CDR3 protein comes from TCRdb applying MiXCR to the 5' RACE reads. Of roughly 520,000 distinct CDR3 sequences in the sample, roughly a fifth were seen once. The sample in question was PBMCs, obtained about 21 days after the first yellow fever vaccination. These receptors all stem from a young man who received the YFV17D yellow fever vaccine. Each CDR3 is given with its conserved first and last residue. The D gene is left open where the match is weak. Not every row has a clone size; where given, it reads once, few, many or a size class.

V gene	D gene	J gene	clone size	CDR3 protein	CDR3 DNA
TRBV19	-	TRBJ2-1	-	CASIGFYNEQFF	TGTGCCAGTATTGGGTTCTACAATGAGCAGTTCTTC
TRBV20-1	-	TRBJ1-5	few	CSASGRRVQPQHF	TGCAGTGCTAGTGGCAGGAGGGTTCAGCCCCAGCATTTT
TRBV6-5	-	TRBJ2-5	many	CASSYGQGGETQYF	TGTGCCAGCAGTTACGGGCAGGGTGGAGAGACCCAGTACTTC
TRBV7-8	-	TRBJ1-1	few	CASSLAPGGLDTEAFF	TGTGCCAGCAGCTTAGCGCCGGGGGGCTTAGACACTGAAGCTTTCTTT
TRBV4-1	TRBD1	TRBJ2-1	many	CASSQLPGQGSYNEQFF	TGCGCCAGCAGCCAATTACCGGGACAGGGATCCTACAATGAGCAGTTCTTC
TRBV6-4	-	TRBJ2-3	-	CASSGDLRTQYF	TGTGCCAGCAGCGGGGACCTTCGGACGCAGTATTTT
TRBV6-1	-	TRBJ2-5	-	CASSRTQRIGETQYF	TGTGCCAGCTCGCGGACACAAAGAATTGGGGAGACCCAGTACTTC
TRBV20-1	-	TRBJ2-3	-	CSARRGSISTDTQYF	TGCAGTGCTCGCCGGGGGAGCATTAGCACAGATACGCAGTATTTT
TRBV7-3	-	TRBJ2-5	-	CASSLDSSFQETQYF	TGTGCCAGCAGCTTGGACAGTTCTTTCCAAGAGACCCAGTACTTC
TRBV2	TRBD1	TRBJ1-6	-	CASSGEQGSPLHF	TGTGCCAGCAGTGGGGAACAGGGGTCACCCCTCCACTTT
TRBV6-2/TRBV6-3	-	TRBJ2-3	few	CASSYQGPGIADTQYF	TGTGCCAGCAGTTACCAAGGACCCGGGATCGCAGATACGCAGTATTTT
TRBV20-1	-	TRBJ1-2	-	CSARTEYGYTF	TGCAGTGCTAGAACAGAGTATGGCTACACCTTC
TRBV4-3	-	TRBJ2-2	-	CASSQGTVAGELFF	TGCGCCAGCAGCCAAGGGACAGTTGCCGGGGAGCTGTTTTTT
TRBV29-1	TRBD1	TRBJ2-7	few	CSVDEGDSSYEQYF	TGCAGCGTTGACGAGGGGGACAGCTCCTACGAGCAGTACTTC
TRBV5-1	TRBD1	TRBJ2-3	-	CASSLGPRQGGTDTQYF	TGCGCCAGCAGCTTGGGACCCCGACAGGGGGGAACAGATACGCAGTATTTT
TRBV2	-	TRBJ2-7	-	CASSAGEQYF	TGTGCCAGCAGTGCGGGAGAGCAGTACTTC
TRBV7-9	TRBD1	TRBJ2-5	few	CASSLGETGAETQYF	TGTGCCAGCAGCTTAGGGGAGACAGGGGCAGAGACCCAGTACTTC
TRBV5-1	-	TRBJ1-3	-	CASSWDGRNTIYF	TGCGCCAGCAGCTGGGACGGCCGAAACACCATATATTTT
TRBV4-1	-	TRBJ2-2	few	CASSQDLKWGGELFF	TGCGCCAGCAGCCAAGATCTGAAGTGGGGCGGGGAGCTGTTTTTT
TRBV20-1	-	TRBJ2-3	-	CSAPGLLTDTQYF	TGCAGCGCTCCGGGACTCCTCACAGATACGCAGTATTTT
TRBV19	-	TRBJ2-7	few	CASSQVPYEQYF	TGTGCCAGTAGTCAGGTTCCGTACGAGCAGTACTTC
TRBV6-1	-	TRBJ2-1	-	CASSDGMVPYNEQFF	TGTGCCAGCAGTGATGGGATGGTCCCTTACAATGAGCAGTTCTTC
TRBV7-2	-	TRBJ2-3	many	CASSLVGRGTDTQYF	TGTGCCAGCAGCTTAGTAGGACGGGGGACAGATACGCAGTATTTT
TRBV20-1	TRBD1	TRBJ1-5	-	CSARRRGHNQPQHF	TGCAGTGCTAGACGCAGGGGGCATAATCAGCCCCAGCATTTT
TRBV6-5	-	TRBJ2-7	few	CASSSYRAYEQYF	TGTGCCAGCAGTTCATACAGGGCCTACGAGCAGTACTTC
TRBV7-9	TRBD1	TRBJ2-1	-	CASSLESGTGLNEQFF	TGTGCCAGCAGCTTAGAATCCGGGACAGGGTTGAATGAGCAGTTCTTC
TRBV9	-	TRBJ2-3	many	CASSGDTQYF	TGTGCCAGCAGCGGGGATACGCAGTATTTT
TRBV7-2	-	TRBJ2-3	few	CASSLGAGWMTDTQYF	TGTGCCAGCAGCTTAGGGGCGGGCTGGATGACAGATACGCAGTATTTT
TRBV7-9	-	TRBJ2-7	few	CASSLQGGRYEQYF	TGTGCCAGCAGCTTGCAGGGAGGAAGGTACGAGCAGTACTTC
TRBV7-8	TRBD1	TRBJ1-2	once	CASSLSGTGKTYGYTF	TGTGCCAGCAGCTTAAGCGGGACAGGGAAGACCTATGGCTACACCTTC
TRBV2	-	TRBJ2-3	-	CASGLTGGQDTQYF	TGTGCCAGCGGTTTAACGGGCGGTCAAGATACGCAGTATTTT
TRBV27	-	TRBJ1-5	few	CASRAGIVGQPQHF	TGTGCCAGCAGGGCGGGGATCGTAGGTCAGCCCCAGCATTTT
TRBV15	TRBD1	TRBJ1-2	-	CATSAHRSQGTWGYTF	TGTGCCACCAGCGCCCATCGGTCACAGGGGACATGGGGCTACACCTTC
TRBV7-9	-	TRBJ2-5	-	CASSLGTQRQETQYF	TGTGCCAGCAGCTTAGGTACACAGAGACAAGAGACCCAGTACTTC
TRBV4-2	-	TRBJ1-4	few	CASSQDPTENEKLFF	TGTGCCAGCAGCCAAGACCCGACAGAGAATGAAAAACTGTTTTTT
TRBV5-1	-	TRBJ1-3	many	CASSPFGGAGNTIYF	TGCGCCAGCAGCCCTTTCGGCGGGGCAGGAAACACCATATATTTT
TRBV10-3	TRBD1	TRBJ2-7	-	CAIRDRVFSYEQYF	TGTGCCATCAGAGACAGGGTTTTTTCCTACGAGCAGTACTTC
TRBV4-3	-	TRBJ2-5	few	CASSSGLWETQYF	TGCGCCAGCAGTTCGGGACTCTGGGAGACCCAGTACTTC
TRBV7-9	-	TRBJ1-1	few	CASSLAAGEAFF	TGTGCCAGCAGCTTAGCTGCAGGTGAAGCTTTCTTT
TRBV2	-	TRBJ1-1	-	CASTRVEDAASALNTEAFF	TGTGCCAGCACAAGGGTAGAAGACGCCGCGTCCGCTTTGAACACTGAAGCTTTCTTT
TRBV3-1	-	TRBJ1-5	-	CASFRPQHF	TGTGCCAGCTTTCGGCCCCAGCATTTT
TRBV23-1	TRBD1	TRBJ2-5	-	CASSQTTGVETQYF	TGCGCCAGCAGTCAAACTACAGGGGTCGAGACCCAGTACTTC
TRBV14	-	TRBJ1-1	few	CASSQRGGYTEAFF	TGTGCCAGCAGCCAAAGGGGTGGGTATACTGAAGCTTTCTTT
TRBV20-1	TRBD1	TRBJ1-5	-	CSAPTGGSNQPQHF	TGCAGTGCCCCCACAGGGGGAAGCAATCAGCCCCAGCATTTT
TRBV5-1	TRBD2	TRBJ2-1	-	CASSLTSGTYNEQFF	TGCGCCAGCAGCCTGACTAGCGGGACATACAATGAGCAGTTCTTC
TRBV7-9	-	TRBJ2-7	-	CASSGDVFPYEQYF	TGTGCCAGCAGCGGGGACGTTTTTCCCTACGAGCAGTACTTC
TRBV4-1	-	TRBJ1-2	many	CASSQGGWKGYTF	TGCGCCAGCAGCCAAGGAGGGTGGAAGGGCTACACCTTC
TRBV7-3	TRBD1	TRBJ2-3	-	CASSPDRTTDTQYF	TGTGCCAGCAGCCCGGACAGGACTACAGATACGCAGTATTTT
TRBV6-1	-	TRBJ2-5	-	CASSIRQSPGETQYF	TGTGCCAGCAGTATCCGACAGTCCCCAGGGGAGACCCAGTACTTC